This T cell receptor beta chain comes out of a study of long-term antiretroviral therapy in people with HIV. Overall study results and limits: Blood, drawn from the mid-2000s to the late 2010s, may reflect older ART regimens.

A minimum of one pre-ART and two post-ART PBMC samples existed for each donor. Treatment for every participant with HIV took place in the United States. Remarks on this clone: Its antigen is unknown.

It was version v3.0 of the immunoSEQ assay that was run at survey level. The assay was immunoSEQ multiplex PCR, and TCRdb's table has in-frame clones only and misses some. Of around 15,000 clones in the sample, around 84% were seen once. There are 11 residues in the CDR3. Germline CDR1 reads LGHNA; CDR2 reads YSLEER. Between the trimmed V and J ends, which lost 1 base and 7 bases, there was a span of 4 bases. V is TRBV4-3 and J is TRBJ2-5, with D uncertain. The TCR was taken from a man aged 18 to 30 with HIV. The sequencing used unsorted PBMCs, collected 0.1 years after starting antiretroviral therapy. Here the CDR3 reads CASSQGGTQYF. DNA of the CDR3: TGCGCCAGCAGCCAAGGGGGGACCCAGTACTTC.